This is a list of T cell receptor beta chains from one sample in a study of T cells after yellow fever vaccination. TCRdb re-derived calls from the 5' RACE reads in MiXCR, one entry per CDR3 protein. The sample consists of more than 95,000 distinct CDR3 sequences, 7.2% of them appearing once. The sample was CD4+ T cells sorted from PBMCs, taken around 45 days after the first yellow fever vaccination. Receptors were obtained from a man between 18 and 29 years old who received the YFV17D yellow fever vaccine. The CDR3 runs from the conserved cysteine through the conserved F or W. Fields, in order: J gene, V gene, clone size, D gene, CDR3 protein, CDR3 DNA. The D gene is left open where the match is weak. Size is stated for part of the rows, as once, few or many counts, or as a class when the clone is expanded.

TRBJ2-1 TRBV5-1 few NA CASSLPPGRYNEQFF TGCGCCAGCAGCTTGCCCCCCGGCAGATACAATGAGCAGTTCTTC
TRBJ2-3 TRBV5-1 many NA CASSSALQGGPTDTQYF TGCGCCAGCAGCTCAGCGCTTCAAGGGGGGCCTACAGATACGCAGTATTTT
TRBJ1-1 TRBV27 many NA CASSSHRSEAFF TGTGCCAGCAGTTCCCACAGGAGTGAAGCTTTCTTT
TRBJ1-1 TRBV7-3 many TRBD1 CASSGPGQEAFF TGTGCCAGCAGCGGCCCGGGACAGGAAGCTTTCTTT
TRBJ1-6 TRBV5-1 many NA CASSLDGTAVQSPLHF TGCGCCAGCAGCTTGGATGGGACGGCAGTGCAATCACCCCTCCACTTT
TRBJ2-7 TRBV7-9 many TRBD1 CASSTRTGSEQYF TGTGCCAGCAGCACCCGGACAGGGAGCGAGCAGTACTTC
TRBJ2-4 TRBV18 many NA CASSPSPGIVAKNIQYF TGTGCCAGCTCACCTAGTCCCGGGATCGTAGCCAAAAACATTCAGTACTTC
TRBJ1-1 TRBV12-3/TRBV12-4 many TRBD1 CASIRTGGWTEAFF TGTGCCAGCATTCGGACAGGGGGCTGGACGGAAGCTTTCTTT
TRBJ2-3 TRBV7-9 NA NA CASSVQGDSDTQYF TGTGCCAGCAGCGTCCAGGGCGACTCAGATACGCAGTATTTT
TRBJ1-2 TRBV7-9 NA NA CAGSQGQNGYTF TGTGCCGGGTCTCAGGGGCAGAATGGCTACACCTTC
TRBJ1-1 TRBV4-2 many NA CASSQVLRQQTGGAFF TGTGCCAGCAGCCAAGTGTTGAGACAGCAGACTGGTGGAGCTTTCTTT
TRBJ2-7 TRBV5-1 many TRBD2 CASSYSGNYEQYF TGCGCCAGCAGCTATAGCGGGAACTACGAGCAGTACTTC
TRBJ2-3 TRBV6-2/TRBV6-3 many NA CASSLRQDTQYF TGTGCCAGCAGCCTACGACAGGATACGCAGTATTTT
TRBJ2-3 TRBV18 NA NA CASSPPKAGTDTQYF TGTGCCAGCTCACCACCGAAGGCGGGGACAGATACGCAGTATTTT
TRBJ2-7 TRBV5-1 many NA CASSLVTDRDEQYF TGCGCCAGCAGCTTGGTTACAGATAGGGACGAGCAGTACTTC
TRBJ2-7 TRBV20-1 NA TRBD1 CSAEGLGTGRWEQYF TGCAGTGCCGAAGGACTCGGGACAGGGAGGTGGGAGCAGTACTTC
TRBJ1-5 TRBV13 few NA CASSRNGRQPQHF TGTGCCAGCAGTCGAAACGGAAGGCAGCCCCAGCATTTT
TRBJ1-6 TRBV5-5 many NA CASSLQTLRSSPLHF TGTGCCAGCAGCTTACAGACACTTCGGAGTTCACCCCTCCACTTT
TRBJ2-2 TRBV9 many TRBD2 CASMPGGPTGELFF TGTGCCAGCATGCCGGGGGGGCCCACCGGGGAGCTGTTTTTT
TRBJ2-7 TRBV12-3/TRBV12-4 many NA CASRRDGYYEQYF TGTGCCAGCAGAAGGGACGGATACTACGAGCAGTACTTC